A single sample is the source of the 32 T cell receptor beta chains below, sequenced in a study of OX40 agonist ivuxolimab in advanced cancers. Data came from immunoSEQ multiplex PCR; TCRdb stores just in-frame clones and leaves some out. Of 15,000 or so clones listed, less than 90% are singletons. Material: CD4+ or CD8+ T cells sorted from blood, obtained in a trial of the OX40 agonist ivuxolimab. All receptors derive from an adult with an advanced solid tumor such as melanoma, head and neck, liver or kidney cancer.

The chain links TRBV7-8 to TRBJ2-5; D perhaps matches TRBD1 (6 bases). This CDR3 comprises 14 residues. The germline V gene has CDR1 SGHVS and CDR2 FQNEAQ. Between the trimmed V and J ends, which lost 5 bases and 1 base, there was a span of 11 bases. The DNA for the CDR3 is TGTGCCAGCAGCCCGCTAGGGGGCCAAGAGACCCAGTACTTC. Residues: CASSPLGGQETQYF.

The rearrangement links TRBV6-6 to TRBJ2-7; maybe TRBD1 (6 bases). The CDR3 is 14 amino acids. Germline CDR1 MNHNY, CDR2 SVGAGI (reference sequence). The V end was cut by 6 bases, the J end by 3 bases, with 15 bases between. CDR3 bases: TGTGCCAGCAGACCTCAGGGGCCCCGCTACGAGCAGTACTTC. This gives the protein CASRPQGPRYEQYF.

The chain links TRBV10-2 to TRBJ2-3; D gene ambiguous. V dropped 1 base and J dropped 2 bases, with 13 bases sitting between them. The CDR3 covers 16 residues. Looked up from germline, CDR1 is WSHSY and CDR2 is SAAADI. The CDR3 region has the DNA TGCGCCAGCAGTGAGTTTAGGCTCGCAATCACAGATACGCAGTATTTT. It codes for CASSEFRLAITDTQYF.

In this sample, this clone is medium-sized (0.01 to 0.1%). CDR3 residues: CAISPAGRKADTQYF. Here the CDR3 DNA reads TGTGCCATCAGTCCAGCGGGCCGGAAAGCAGATACGCAGTATTTT. The chain uses TRBV10-3 and TRBJ2-3; D is perhaps TRBD2 (6 bases). The CDR3 has 15 residues. The germline gives CDR1 ENHRY, CDR2 SYGVKD. Trimming took 5 bases from V and 4 from J, leaving 16 bases between them.

V is TRBV2 and J is TRBJ2-1; D is unclear. From germline, CDR1 is SNHLY and CDR2 FYNNEI. The CDR3 is 12 residues long. The V end lost 8 bases, the J end lost 7 bases, and 12 bases lay between the germline ends. The CDR3 region has the DNA TGTGCCAGCGATGGGATTGAGAATGAGCAGTTCTTC. Protein product: CASDGIENEQFF.

V and J are TRBV7-2 and TRBJ1-2; perhaps TRBD1 as D (6 bases). Trimming pared 7 bases from V and 6 bases from J, leaving 24 bases between. The CDR3 loop spans 16 amino acids. From germline, CDR1 is SGHTA and CDR2 FQGNSA. In DNA form, the CDR3 reads TGTGCCAGCAACAAGTATGGCGAACAGGGTGTAGATGGCTACACCTTC. Translating gives CASNKYGEQGVDGYTF.

This clone was seen just once. The chain carries TRBV15 and TRBJ1-4; D may be TRBD1 (6 bases). The germline V gene encodes CDR1 LNHNV and CDR2 YYDKDF (reference sequence). The CDR3 sequence is 16 residues long. The V end lost 0 bases, the J end lost 8 bases, and 16 bases lay between the germline ends. The CDR3 spells CATSRDKGGWEEKLFF. For the CDR3, the DNA is TGTGCCACCAGCAGAGATAAAGGGGGGTGGGAGGAAAAACTGTTTTTT.

V and J are TRBV15 and TRBJ1-4, with 8 positions matching TRBD1. Per germline, CDR1 LNHNV and CDR2 YYDKDF (reference sequence). V lost 3 bases to trimming and J lost 8 bases; unmatched junction nucleotides: 8. The CDR3 totals 15 residues. CDR3 in DNA: TGTGCCACCAGCAGGGACAGGGCCGAGACGGAAAAACTGTTTTTT. Encoded protein: CATSRDRAETEKLFF. Full variable domain (remainder filled in from reference TRBV15 and TRBJ1-4): DAMVIQNPRYQVTQFGKPVTLSCSQTLNHNVMYWYQQKSSQAPKLLFHYYDKDFNNEADTPDNFQSRRPNTSFCFLDIRSPGLGDTAMYLCATSRDRAETEKLFFGSGTQLSVL.

V is TRBV4-3 and J is TRBJ2-2; no definite D call. Per germline, CDR1 LGHNA and CDR2 YSLEER. The V end lost 1 base, the J end lost 5 bases, and 2 bases lay between the germline ends. The CDR3 is made up of 12 amino acids. The CDR3 coding sequence is TGCGCCAGCAGCCAAGTAACCGGGGAGCTGTTTTTT. It is translated as CASSQVTGELFF.

This chain links TRBV11-3 with TRBJ2-7; D unresolved. Germline V gene lookup returns CDR1 SGHNT and CDR2 YENEEA. The CDR3 runs 13 residues. V was cut by 5 bases and J by 3 bases, with 11 bases left in between. The CDR3 sequence is CASSVGVGYEQYF. Written as DNA, the CDR3 is TGTGCCAGCAGCGTCGGAGTGGGCTACGAGCAGTACTTC.

This clone was picked up a small number of times. The gene calls are TRBV5-1 and TRBJ2-2, with 8 bases that match TRBD2. The junction had 4 bases not matched to a gene; V was cut back by 6 bases and J by 6 bases. CDR1 and CDR2 (germline): SGHRS, YFSETQ. The CDR3 totals 13 residues. CDR3 loop: CASISGGAGELFF. Written as DNA, the CDR3 is TGCGCCAGCATATCCGGGGGGGCCGGGGAGCTGTTTTTT.

The V and J genes are TRBV14 and TRBJ1-1; TRBD1 matches at 7 bases. The CDR3 covers 17 residues. CDR1 SGHDN and CDR2 FVKESK come from the germline V gene. V lost 4 bases to trimming and J lost 0 bases; unmatched junction nucleotides: 11. The CDR3 sequence is CASSRDSHPSMNTEAFF. The CDR3 DNA reads TGTGCCAGCAGCCGGGACAGCCACCCATCCATGAACACTGAAGCTTTCTTT.

The rearrangement links TRBV4-3 to TRBJ2-7; a weak D match, TRBD2 (5 bases). This CDR3 is 14 amino acids long. Germline values: CDR1 LGHNA, CDR2 YSLEER. V lost 0 bases, J lost 3 bases, and 9 bases lay in between. CDR3 region: CASSQDTGNYEQYF. The DNA for the CDR3 is TGCGCCAGCAGCCAAGATACGGGAAACTACGAGCAGTACTTC.

The chain combines TRBV6-1 with TRBJ2-1; 10 bases align to TRBD1. Trimming cost V 4 bases and J 6 bases; bases outside gene matches: 6. CDR3 length: 15 residues. The germline V gene encodes CDR1 MNHNS and CDR2 SASEGT. The CDR3 sequence is CASSGWTGGGNEQFF. CDR3 nucleotides: TGTGCCAGCAGTGGGTGGACAGGGGGGGGCAATGAGCAGTTCTTC.

This rearrangement joins TRBV6-4 to TRBJ2-7; 7 bases line up with TRBD1. Trimming took 6 bases from V and 0 from J; bases not matched to a gene: 5. From germline, CDR1 is MRHNA and CDR2 SNTAGT. CDR3 length equals 14 residues. CDR3 loop: CASSRDRSSYEQYF. Here the CDR3 DNA reads TGTGCCAGCAGCAGGGACAGAAGCTCCTACGAGCAGTACTTC.

The V and J genes are TRBV27 and TRBJ1-5, with D uncertain. V lost 5 bases, J lost 0 bases, and 20 bases lay in between. The germline V gene encodes CDR1 MNHEY and CDR2 SMNVEV (reference sequence). CDR3 length: 18 residues. In DNA, the CDR3 is TGTGCCAGCAGTCCCTCCCCACTGGACGGTTATAGCAATCAGCCCCAGCATTTT. The encoded protein is CASSPSPLDGYSNQPQHF.

The chain links TRBV9 to TRBJ1-1; a weak D match, TRBD1 (5 bases). The CDR3 consists of 15 residues. Germline V gene lookup returns CDR1 SGDLS and CDR2 YYNGEE. Trimming took off 2 bases at V and 5 bases at J, with 16 bases between the two ends. The CDR3 nucleotides are TGTGCCAGCAGCGTCCAGGGCGGAGGGGCAACTGAAGCTTTCTTT. The encoded protein is CASSVQGGGATEAFF.

The chain uses TRBV5-1 and TRBJ2-7, with D tentatively TRBD1 (6 bases). V was clipped by 1 base and J by 6 bases, with 8 bases between them. There are 12 residues in the CDR3. Germline V gene sequence: CDR1 SGHRS, CDR2 YFSETQ. The CDR3 region is CASSLRTAEQYF. The CDR3 nucleotides read TGCGCCAGCAGCTTGCGGACAGCCGAGCAGTACTTC. Looking up the rest from reference TRBV5-1 and TRBJ2-7 gives the full variable domain: KAGVTQTPRYLIKTRGQQVTLSCSPISGHRSVSWYQQTPGQGLQFLFEYFSETQRNKGNFPGRFSGRQFSNSRSEMNVSTLELGDSALYLCASSLRTAEQYFGPGTRLTVT.

The gene calls are TRBV13 and TRBJ1-1, with 8 positions matching TRBD1. The CDR3 loop spans 15 amino acids. The germline V gene encodes CDR1 PRHDT and CDR2 FYEKMQ (reference sequence). V trimming: 5 bases; J trimming: 3 bases; junction bases outside the gene matches: 8. In DNA form, the CDR3 reads TGTGCCAGCAGCCCCGGACAGGGCGTTGACACTGAAGCTTTCTTT. It encodes CASSPGQGVDTEAFF.

This rearrangement joins TRBV6-5 to TRBJ2-3; D remains unclear. Trimming removed 7 bases at V and 8 bases at J, with 13 bases between. The CDR3 is 12 amino acids. CDR1 MNHEY and CDR2 SVGAGI come from the germline V gene. The CDR3 bases are TGTGCCAGCACGGCCCGTAGCAGTACGCAGTATTTT. Translation: CASTARSSTQYF.

This chain joins TRBV9 and TRBJ1-2; no clear D gene. The CDR3 is 13 amino acids. Germline V gene data show CDR1 as SGDLS and CDR2 as YYNGEE. Deletions cut 0 bases from V and 3 bases from J, with 6 bases between. The CDR3 loop is CASSVDTDYGYTF. The CDR3 coding sequence is TGTGCCAGCAGCGTAGACACGGACTATGGCTACACCTTC.

V is TRBV9 and J is TRBJ1-1; perhaps TRBD1 as D (6 bases). V shed 4 bases and J shed 3 bases, with 10 bases lying between them. The CDR3 contains 13 residues. The germline V gene encodes CDR1 SGDLS and CDR2 YYNGEE. CDR3 bases: TGTGCCAGCAGCCCAACAGGGTACACTGAAGCTTTCTTT. Its protein product is CASSPTGYTEAFF.

The J gene is TRBJ2-7, the V gene TRBV6-5, with 9 positions matching TRBD1. The J segment lost 6 bases and the V segment lost 3 bases, leaving 9 bases of the junction unmatched. Germline lookup yields CDR1 MNHEY and CDR2 SVGAGI. The CDR3 length is 15 residues. CDR3 loop: CASSYTAGQGSEQYF. The CDR3 region has the DNA TGTGCCAGCAGTTATACGGCGGGACAGGGATCCGAGCAGTACTTC.

Only a few counts were recorded for this clone. V is TRBV9 and J is TRBJ1-3; D is possibly TRBD1 (6 bases). V was shortened by 3 bases and J by 2 bases, with 12 bases between the two germline ends. The CDR3 is 15 residues long. From germline, CDR1 is SGDLS and CDR2 YYNGEE. For the CDR3, the DNA is TGTGCCAGCAGCGATACAGGGTTTCCTGGAAACACCATATATTTT. It yields the protein CASSDTGFPGNTIYF.

The chain employs TRBV7-2 and TRBJ2-1, with unresolved D. V gave up 1 base and J gave up 2 bases, with 15 bases separating them. The CDR3 has 17 amino acids. Germline V gene sequence: CDR1 SGHTA, CDR2 FQGNSA. The CDR3 DNA reads TGTGCCAGCAGCTTAGAGGAGCGTATTATACCCTACAATGAGCAGTTCTTC. It yields the protein CASSLEERIIPYNEQFF. Combining the CDR3 with reference TRBV7-2 and TRBJ2-1 gives the whole variable domain GAGVSQSPSNKVTEKGKDVELRCDPISGHTALYWYRQSLGQGLEFLIYFQGNSAPDKSGLPSDRFSAERTGGSVSTLTIQRTQQEDSAVYLCASSLEERIIPYNEQFFGPGTRLTVL.

The chain recombines TRBV7-9 with TRBJ2-3; D is ambiguous. This CDR3 has 15 amino acids. The V end was cut by 3 bases, the J end by 0 bases, with 10 bases between. Germline lookup yields CDR1 SEHNR and CDR2 FQNEAQ (reference sequence). The CDR3 DNA reads as TGTGCCAGCAGCTTCGCCAGGAGTAGCACAGATACGCAGTATTTT. Amino acid sequence: CASSFARSSTDTQYF.

This sequence joins TRBV7-9 and TRBJ2-1; 9 bases fit TRBD2. In germline, CDR1 is SEHNR, CDR2 FQNEAQ (reference sequence). This CDR3 has 19 residues. Trimming at V came to 5 bases and at J to 1 base, leaving 15 bases not matched to a gene. The CDR3 nucleotides read TGTGCCAGCAGCCATAAGACCTCTACGGGACTAGCTTCCTACAATGAGCAGTTCTTC. It encodes CASSHKTSTGLASYNEQFF. Supplemented by reference TRBV7-9 and TRBJ2-1, the full variable domain reads DTGVSQNPRHKITKRGQNVTFRCDPISEHNRLYWYRQTLGQGPEFLTYFQNEAQLEKSRLLSDRFSAERPKGSFSTLEIQRTEQGDSAMYLCASSHKTSTGLASYNEQFFGPGTRLTVL.

The rearrangement uses TRBV19 and TRBJ2-1, with 10 nucleotides matching TRBD2. This CDR3 is 16 amino acids long. V was clipped by 1 base and J by 2 bases; unmatched bases: 2. Per the germline V gene, CDR1 is LNHDA and CDR2 is SQIVND (reference sequence). The chain's CDR3 is CASSIVTSGTYNEQFF. The CDR3 nucleotides are TGTGCCAGTAGTATAGTTACTAGCGGGACCTACAATGAGCAGTTCTTC.

The CDR3 DNA reads as TGCGCCAGCAGCCAAGCGGTTGGGCTAGCGGGCTACGAGCAGTACTTC. This translates into CASSQAVGLAGYEQYF. The chain couples TRBV4-3 to TRBJ2-7; 8 bases map to TRBD2. The germline V gene has CDR1 LGHNA and CDR2 YSLEER. With 1 base clipped from V and 3 bases from J, the junction kept 8 bases outside the gene matches. This CDR3 is built from 16 residues.

V is TRBV7-3 and J is TRBJ2-3; D may correspond to TRBD1 or TRBD2 (6 bases each). The CDR3 is made up of 15 amino acids. Germline V gene lookup returns CDR1 SGHTA and CDR2 FQGTGA. V shed 0 bases and J shed 4 bases, with 11 bases lying between them. Here the CDR3 reads CASSLTTGAADTQYF. CDR3 in DNA: TGTGCCAGCAGCTTAACGACGGGGGCGGCAGATACGCAGTATTTT.

The CDR3 sequence: CASNPEGRETYGYTF. DNA for the CDR3: TGTGCCAGCAACCCAGAGGGAAGGGAGACTTATGGCTACACCTTC. V is TRBV4-2 and J is TRBJ1-2; D unclear. Trimming removed 7 bases from V and 5 bases from J, with 20 bases in between. There are 15 residues in the CDR3. Per germline, CDR1 LGHNA and CDR2 YNFKEQ.

The chain couples TRBV5-4 to TRBJ1-1; D remains ambiguous. The CDR3 is made up of 15 amino acids. The germline V gene encodes CDR1 SGHNT and CDR2 YYREEE (reference sequence). With 6 bases removed from V and 0 bases from J, the gap between germline ends came to 15 bases. This chain's CDR3 is CASNSGASLNTEAFF. The DNA of the CDR3 is TGTGCCAGCAACTCGGGAGCATCACTGAACACTGAAGCTTTCTTT.